The subject of this entry is one TCR beta chain. The antigen remains undetermined. Methods used by the authors: Patients' conventional T cells yielded roughly 1.2x10^5 distinct TCRbeta sequences; donors' about 1.3x10^5. Produced via immunoSEQ multiplex PCR; TCRdb's table is partial and in-frame only. The V and J calls and the clone size are those of that table, but D and trimming were determined from the DNA. The sample contains some 27,000 clones, roughly 96% of which appear only once. The data are from a study of B cell selection in AIRE deficiency. The sorted conventional CD4 T cells were gated as CD4+CD127+. Trimming stripped 2 bases from V and 0 bases from J, with 5 bases between. The CDR3 is 15 residues long. Germline assignment: CDR1 KGHSH and CDR2 LQKENI. General study findings and limits: Approximately 29% of healthy-shared Treg TCRbeta sequences appeared in patient Tconv cells.

V and J are TRBV18 and TRBJ2-6; D remains ambiguous. The TCR sequence derives from a human donor in good health. Material: CD4+CD127+ conventional T cells sorted from PBMCs. This CDR3 is CASSPGRSGANVLTF. CDR3 nucleotides: TGTGCCAGCTCACCAGGCCGCTCTGGGGCCAACGTCCTGACTTTC. The full variable domain, in which reference TRBV18 and TRBJ2-6 provide the parts outside the CDR3, is NAGVMQNPRHLVRRRGQEARLRCSPMKGHSHVYWYRQLPEEGLKFMVYLQKENIIDESGMPKERFSAEFPKEGPSILRIQQVVRGDSAAYFCASSPGRSGANVLTFGAGSRLTVL.